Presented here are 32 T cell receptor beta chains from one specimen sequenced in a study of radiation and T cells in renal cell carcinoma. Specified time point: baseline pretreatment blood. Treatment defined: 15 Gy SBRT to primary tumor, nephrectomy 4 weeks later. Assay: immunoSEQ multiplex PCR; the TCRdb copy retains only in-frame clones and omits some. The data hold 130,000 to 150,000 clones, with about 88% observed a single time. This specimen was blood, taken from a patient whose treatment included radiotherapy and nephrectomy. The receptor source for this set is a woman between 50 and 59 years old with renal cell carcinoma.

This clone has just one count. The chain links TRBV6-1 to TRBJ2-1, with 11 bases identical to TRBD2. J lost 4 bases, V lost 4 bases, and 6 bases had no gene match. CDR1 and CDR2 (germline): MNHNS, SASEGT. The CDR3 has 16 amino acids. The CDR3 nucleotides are TGTGCCAGCAGTGGTACTACTAGCGGGGGTTACAATGAGCAGTTCTTC. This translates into CASSGTTSGGYNEQFF.

The CDR3 is CAWAGGGGYTF. The CDR3 DNA is TGTGCCTGGGCAGGGGGCGGAGGCTACACCTTC. The chain recombines TRBV30 with TRBJ1-2; TRBD1 matches 8 bases. The junction had 4 bases not matched to a gene; V was cut back by 5 bases and J by 8 bases. The CDR3 totals 11 residues. The V gene's germline CDR1 is GTSNPN and CDR2 SVGIG (reference sequence).

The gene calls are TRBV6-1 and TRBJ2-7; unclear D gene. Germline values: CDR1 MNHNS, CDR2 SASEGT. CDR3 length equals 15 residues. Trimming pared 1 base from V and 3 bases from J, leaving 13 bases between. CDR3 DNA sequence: TGTGCCAGCAGTGAAGAGAGGTCTCCTGTCTACGAGCAGTACTTC. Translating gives CASSEERSPVYEQYF.

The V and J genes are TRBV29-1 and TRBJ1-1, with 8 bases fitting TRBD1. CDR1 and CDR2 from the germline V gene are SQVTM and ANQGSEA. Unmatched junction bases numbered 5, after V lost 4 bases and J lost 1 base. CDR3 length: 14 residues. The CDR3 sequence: CSVAQGASNTEAFF. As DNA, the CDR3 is TGCAGCGTTGCCCAGGGGGCGTCGAACACTGAAGCTTTCTTT. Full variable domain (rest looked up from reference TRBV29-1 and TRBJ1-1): SAVISQKPSRDICQRGTSLTIQCQVDSQVTMMFWYRQQPGQSLTLIATANQGSEATYESGFVIDKFPISRPNLTFSTLTVSNMSPEDSSIYLCSVAQGASNTEAFFGQGTRLTVV.

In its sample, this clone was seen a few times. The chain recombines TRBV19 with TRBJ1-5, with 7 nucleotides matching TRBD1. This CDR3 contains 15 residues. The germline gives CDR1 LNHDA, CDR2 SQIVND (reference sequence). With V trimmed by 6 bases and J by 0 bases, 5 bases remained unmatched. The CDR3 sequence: CASRGQEASNQPQHF. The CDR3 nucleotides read TGTGCCAGTAGAGGACAGGAAGCTAGCAATCAGCCCCAGCATTTT.

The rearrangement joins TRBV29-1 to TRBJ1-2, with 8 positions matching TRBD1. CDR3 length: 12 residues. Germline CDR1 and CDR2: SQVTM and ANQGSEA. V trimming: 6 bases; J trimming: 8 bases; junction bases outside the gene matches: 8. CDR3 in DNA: TGCAGCGTCGCGACAGGGGTGGTAGGCTACACCTTC. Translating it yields CSVATGVVGYTF.

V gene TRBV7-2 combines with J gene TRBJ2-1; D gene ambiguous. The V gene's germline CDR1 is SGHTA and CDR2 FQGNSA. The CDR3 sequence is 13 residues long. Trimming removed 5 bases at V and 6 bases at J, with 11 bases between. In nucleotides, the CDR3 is TGTGCCAGCAGCATTGGCACGACCAATGAGCAGTTCTTC. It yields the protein CASSIGTTNEQFF.

The CDR3 DNA is TGTGCCAGCAGCTTAGGGGAGACCCAGTACTTC. The encoded protein is CASSLGETQYF. The J gene is TRBJ2-5, the V gene TRBV11-3; D remains ambiguous. The length of the CDR3 is 11 residues. The ends were cut back, 1 base at V and 5 bases at J, with 2 bases in the middle. CDR1 and CDR2 from the germline V gene are SGHNT and YENEEA. Together with reference TRBV11-3 and TRBJ2-5, the CDR3 gives the full variable domain: EAGVVQSPRYKIIEKKQPVAFWCNPISGHNTLYWYLQNLGQGPELLIRYENEEAVDDSQLPKDRFSAERLKGVDSTLKIQPAELGDSAVYLCASSLGETQYFGPGTRLLVL.

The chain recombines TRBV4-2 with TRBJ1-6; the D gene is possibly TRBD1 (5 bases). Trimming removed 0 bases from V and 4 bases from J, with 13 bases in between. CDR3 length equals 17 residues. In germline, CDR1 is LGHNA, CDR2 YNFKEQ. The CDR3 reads CASSQDLKQAYNSPLHF. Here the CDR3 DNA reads TGTGCCAGCAGCCAAGATCTGAAACAGGCTTATAATTCACCCCTCCACTTT.

The CDR3 spells CASSDRDNSPLHF. DNA of the CDR3: TGTGCCAGCAGTGACAGGGATAATTCACCCCTCCACTTT. The chain uses TRBV6-4 and TRBJ1-6; no definite D call. This CDR3 has 13 amino acids. The ends were cut back, 2 bases at V and 5 bases at J, with 4 bases in the middle. Germline CDR1 is MRHNA and CDR2 is SNTAGT.

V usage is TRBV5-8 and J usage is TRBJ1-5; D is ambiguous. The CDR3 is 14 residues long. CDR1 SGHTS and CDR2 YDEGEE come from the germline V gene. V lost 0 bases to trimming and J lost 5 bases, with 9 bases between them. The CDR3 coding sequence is TGTGCCAGCAGCTTGGATGGCGTTTATCAGCCCCAGCATTTT. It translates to CASSLDGVYQPQHF.

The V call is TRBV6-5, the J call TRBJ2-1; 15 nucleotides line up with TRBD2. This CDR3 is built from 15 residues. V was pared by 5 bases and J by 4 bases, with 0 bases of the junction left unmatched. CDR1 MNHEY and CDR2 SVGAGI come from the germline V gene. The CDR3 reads CASSGLAGGYNEQFF. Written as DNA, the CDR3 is TGTGCCAGCAGTGGACTAGCGGGGGGGTACAATGAGCAGTTCTTC.

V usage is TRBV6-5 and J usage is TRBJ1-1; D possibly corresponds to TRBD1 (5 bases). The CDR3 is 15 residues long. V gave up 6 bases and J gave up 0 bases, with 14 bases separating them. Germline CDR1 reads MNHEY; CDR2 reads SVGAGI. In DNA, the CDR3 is TGTGCCAGCAGCCCACCGGGGGTGGTGAACACTGAAGCTTTCTTT. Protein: CASSPPGVVNTEAFF.

The CDR3 region has the DNA TGTGCCAGCAGTGACGGGGTGGGGAACACTGAAGCTTTCTTT. Amino acid sequence: CASSDGVGNTEAFF. The chain has TRBV2 and TRBJ1-1; D not resolved. The CDR3 extends over 14 amino acids. Germline V gene sequence: CDR1 SNHLY, CDR2 FYNNEI. Trimming took off 3 bases at V and 1 base at J, with 9 bases between the two ends.

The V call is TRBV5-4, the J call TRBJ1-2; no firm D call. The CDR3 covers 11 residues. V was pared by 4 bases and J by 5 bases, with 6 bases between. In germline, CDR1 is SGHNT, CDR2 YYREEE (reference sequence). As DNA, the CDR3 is TGTGCCAGCAGCCGGGAGTATGGCTACACCTTC. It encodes CASSREYGYTF.

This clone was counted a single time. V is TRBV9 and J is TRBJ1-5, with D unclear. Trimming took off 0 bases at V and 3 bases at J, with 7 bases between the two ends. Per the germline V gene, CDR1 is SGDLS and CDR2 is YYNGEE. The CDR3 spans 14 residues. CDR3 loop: CASSVGQANQPQHF. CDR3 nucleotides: TGTGCCAGCAGCGTAGGCCAGGCCAATCAGCCCCAGCATTTT.

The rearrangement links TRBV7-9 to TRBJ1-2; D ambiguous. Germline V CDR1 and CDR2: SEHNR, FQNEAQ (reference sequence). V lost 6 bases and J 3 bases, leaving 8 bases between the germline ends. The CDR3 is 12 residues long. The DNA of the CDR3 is TGTGCCAGCAGGTACACAGACTATGGCTACACCTTC. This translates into CASRYTDYGYTF. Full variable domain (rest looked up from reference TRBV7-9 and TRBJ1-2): DTGVSQNPRHKITKRGQNVTFRCDPISEHNRLYWYRQTLGQGPEFLTYFQNEAQLEKSRLLSDRFSAERPKGSFSTLEIQRTEQGDSAMYLCASRYTDYGYTFGSGTRLTVV.

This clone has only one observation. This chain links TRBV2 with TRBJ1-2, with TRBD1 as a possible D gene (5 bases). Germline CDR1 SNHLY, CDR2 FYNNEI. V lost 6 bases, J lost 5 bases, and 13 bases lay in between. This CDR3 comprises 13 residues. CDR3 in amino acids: CASRADSLYGYTF. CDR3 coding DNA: TGTGCCAGCAGGGCCGACAGTCTATATGGCTACACCTTC.

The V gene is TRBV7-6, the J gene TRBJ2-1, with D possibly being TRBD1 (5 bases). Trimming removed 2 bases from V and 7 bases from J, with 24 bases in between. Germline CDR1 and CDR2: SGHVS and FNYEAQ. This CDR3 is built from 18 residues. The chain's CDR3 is CASSLIRPTGSRGNEQFF. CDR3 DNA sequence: TGTGCCAGCAGCTTAATTCGCCCGACTGGTTCTAGGGGTAATGAGCAGTTCTTC.

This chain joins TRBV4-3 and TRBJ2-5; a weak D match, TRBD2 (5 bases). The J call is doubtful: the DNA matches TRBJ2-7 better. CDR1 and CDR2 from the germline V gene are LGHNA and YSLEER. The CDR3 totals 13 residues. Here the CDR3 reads CASSQVRGNEQYF. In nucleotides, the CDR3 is TGCGCCAGCAGCCAAGTACGAGGGAACGAGCAGTACTTC.

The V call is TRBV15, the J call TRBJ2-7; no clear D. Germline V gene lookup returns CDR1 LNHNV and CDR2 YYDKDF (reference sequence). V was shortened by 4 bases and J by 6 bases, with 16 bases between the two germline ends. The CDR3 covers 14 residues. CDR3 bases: TGTGCCACCAGCACCTTACCCACAGCGCCCGAGCAGTACTTC. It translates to CATSTLPTAPEQYF.

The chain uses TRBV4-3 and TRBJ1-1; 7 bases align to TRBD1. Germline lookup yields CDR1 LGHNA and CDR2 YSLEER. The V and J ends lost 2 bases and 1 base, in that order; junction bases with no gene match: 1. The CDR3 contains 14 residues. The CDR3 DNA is TGCGCCAGCAGCCAACAGGGGGGGAACACTGAAGCTTTCTTT. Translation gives CASSQQGGNTEAFF.

This chain's CDR3 is CASRRPYYGYTF. In DNA, the CDR3 is TGTGCCAGTAGGAGGCCTTACTATGGCTACACCTTC. The V call is TRBV19, the J call TRBJ1-2; D is unresolved. V shed 6 bases and J shed 3 bases, with 8 bases lying between them. CDR3 length equals 12 residues. Germline lookup yields CDR1 LNHDA and CDR2 SQIVND (reference sequence).

Here the CDR3 reads CSVEPGQGARRQETQYF. The DNA of the CDR3 is TGCAGCGTTGAACCGGGACAGGGGGCACGGCGACAAGAGACCCAGTACTTC. V and J are TRBV29-1 and TRBJ2-5, with TRBD1 matching 12 bases. There are 17 residues in the CDR3. Germline CDR1 reads SQVTM; CDR2 reads ANQGSEA. V shed 2 bases and J 2 bases; nucleotides not matched to a gene: 9.

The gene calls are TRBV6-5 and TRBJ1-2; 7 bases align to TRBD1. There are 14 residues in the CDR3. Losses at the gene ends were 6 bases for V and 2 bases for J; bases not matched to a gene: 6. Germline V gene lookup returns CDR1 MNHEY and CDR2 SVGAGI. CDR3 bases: TGTGCCAGCAGACAGAAGGACAGGAACTATGGCTACACCTTC. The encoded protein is CASRQKDRNYGYTF.

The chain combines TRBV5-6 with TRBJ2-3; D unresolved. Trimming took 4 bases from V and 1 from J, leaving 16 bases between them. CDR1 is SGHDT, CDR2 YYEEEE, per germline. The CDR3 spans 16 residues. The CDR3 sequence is CASSLGFDRGTDTQYF. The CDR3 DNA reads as TGTGCCAGCAGCCTTGGGTTTGATAGGGGCACAGATACGCAGTATTTT.

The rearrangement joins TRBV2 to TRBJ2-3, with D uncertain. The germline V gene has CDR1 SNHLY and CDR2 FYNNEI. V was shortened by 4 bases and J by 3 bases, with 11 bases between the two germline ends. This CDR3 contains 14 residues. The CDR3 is CASSASPLTDTQYF. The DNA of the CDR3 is TGTGCCAGCAGTGCCTCCCCCCTAACAGATACGCAGTATTTT.

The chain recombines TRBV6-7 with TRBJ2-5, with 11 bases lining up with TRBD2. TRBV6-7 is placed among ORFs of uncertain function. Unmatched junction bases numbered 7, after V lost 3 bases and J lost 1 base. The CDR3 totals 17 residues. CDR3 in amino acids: CASSYGSGGGPQETQYF. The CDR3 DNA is TGTGCCAGCAGTTATGGTAGCGGGGGGGGCCCCCAAGAGACCCAGTACTTC.

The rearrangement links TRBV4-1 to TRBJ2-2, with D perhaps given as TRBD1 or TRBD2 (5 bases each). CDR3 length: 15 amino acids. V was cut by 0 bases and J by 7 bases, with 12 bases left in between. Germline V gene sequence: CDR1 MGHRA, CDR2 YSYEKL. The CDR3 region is CASSQEGVGNGELFF. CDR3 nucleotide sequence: TGCGCCAGCAGCCAAGAGGGGGTCGGGAACGGGGAGCTGTTTTTT.

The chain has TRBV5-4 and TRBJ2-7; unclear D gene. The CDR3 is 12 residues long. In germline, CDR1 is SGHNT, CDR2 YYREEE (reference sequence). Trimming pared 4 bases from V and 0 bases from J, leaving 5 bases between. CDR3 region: CASSRLSYEQYF. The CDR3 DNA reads TGTGCCAGCAGCCGCCTCTCCTACGAGCAGTACTTC.

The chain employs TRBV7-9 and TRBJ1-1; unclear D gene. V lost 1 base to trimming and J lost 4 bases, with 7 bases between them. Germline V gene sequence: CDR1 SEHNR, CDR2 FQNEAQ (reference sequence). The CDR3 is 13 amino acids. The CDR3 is CASSLEGRTEAFF. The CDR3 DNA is TGTGCCAGCAGCTTAGAAGGGCGCACTGAAGCTTTCTTT. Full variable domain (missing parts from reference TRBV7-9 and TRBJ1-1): DTGVSQNPRHKITKRGQNVTFRCDPISEHNRLYWYRQTLGQGPEFLTYFQNEAQLEKSRLLSDRFSAERPKGSFSTLEIQRTEQGDSAMYLCASSLEGRTEAFFGQGTRLTVV.

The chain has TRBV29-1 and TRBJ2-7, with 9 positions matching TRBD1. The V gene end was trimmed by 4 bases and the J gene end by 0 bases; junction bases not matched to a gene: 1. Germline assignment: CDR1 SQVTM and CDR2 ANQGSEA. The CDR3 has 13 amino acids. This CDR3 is CSVGTGASYEQYF. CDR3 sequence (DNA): TGCAGCGTTGGGACAGGGGCCTCCTACGAGCAGTACTTC.